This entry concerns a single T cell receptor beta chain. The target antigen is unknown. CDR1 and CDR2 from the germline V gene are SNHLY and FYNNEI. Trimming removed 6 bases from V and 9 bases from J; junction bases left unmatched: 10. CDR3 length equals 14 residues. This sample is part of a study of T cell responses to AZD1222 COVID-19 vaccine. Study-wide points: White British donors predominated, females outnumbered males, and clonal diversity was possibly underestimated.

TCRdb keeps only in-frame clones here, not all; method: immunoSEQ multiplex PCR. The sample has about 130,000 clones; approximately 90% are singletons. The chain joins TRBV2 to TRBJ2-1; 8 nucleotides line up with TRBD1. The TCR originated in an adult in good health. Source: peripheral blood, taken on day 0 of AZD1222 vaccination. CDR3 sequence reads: CASRGMTGEIEQFF. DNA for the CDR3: TGTGCCAGCAGGGGGATGACAGGGGAAATTGAGCAGTTCTTC.